This passage covers 16 T cell receptor beta chains from one sample sequenced in a study of Graves' ophthalmopathy and Graves' hyperthyroidism. RNA transcripts were the source from which TCR beta CDR3 regions were amplified. Scientists carried out first-round RT-PCR using HTBI primers and then a second-round multiplex PCR. TCRdb used MiXCR to reprocess the multiplex PCR reads, holding one entry per CDR3 protein. Among 400,000 to 450,000 distinct CDR3 sequences listed, about 21% were seen once. The sequenced sample was peripheral blood. The receptors originated from a woman aged 18-29 years with stable Graves' hyperthyroidism.

In this sample, this clonotype turned up many times. The germline gene is not matched at one end of the junction; a read error may be the cause. The chain employs TRBV5-1 and TRBJ1-1; the D is unclear. Germline-derived CDR1 and CDR2 are SGHRS and YFSETQ. The CDR3 is 13 residues long. The CDR3 spells CASSLGGNTEAFF. CDR3 bases: TGTGCCAGCAGTTTAGGTGGGAACACTGAAGCTTTCTTT. The whole variable domain, filled in from reference TRBV5-1 and TRBJ1-1, reads KAGVTQTPRYLIKTRGQQVTLSCSPISGHRSVSWYQQTPGQGLQFLFEYFSETQRNKGNFPGRFSGRQFSNSRSEMNVSTLELGDSALYLCASSLGGNTEAFFGQGTRLTVV.

This clonotype showed up many times. J is TRBJ1-2 and V is TRBV2; 8 bases match TRBD1. The CDR3 is made up of 13 amino acids. V lost 6 bases to trimming and J lost 6 bases; unmatched junction nucleotides: 6. Per the germline V gene, CDR1 is SNHLY and CDR2 is FYNNEI. The CDR3 sequence is CASRLDRDDGYTF. Written as DNA, the CDR3 is TGTGCCAGCAGGCTGGACAGGGATGATGGCTACACCTTC.

This clonotype has a count of ten or more. The rearrangement joins TRBV27 to TRBJ2-7; no definite D call. The CDR3 contains 14 residues. Per germline, CDR1 MNHEY and CDR2 SMNVEV (reference sequence). Trimming took 3 bases from V and 4 from J, leaving 13 bases between them. This CDR3 reads CASSFWGIGYEQYF. As DNA, the CDR3 is TGTGCCAGCAGTTTTTGGGGTATCGGTTACGAGCAGTACTTC.

Comments on this clonotype: A junction end diverges from the germline sequence, so it may reflect a read error. The chain has TRBV5-1 and TRBJ1-2, with unresolved D. CDR3 length: 9 residues. From germline, CDR1 is SGHRS and CDR2 YFSETQ. The CDR3 protein is CASSPPLAF. The CDR3 nucleotides are TGCGCCAGCAGCCCCCCTTTAGCCTTC.

Regarding this clonotype: The junction differs from germline at one of its ends, possibly a read error. The CDR3, as DNA: TGCGCCAGCAGCTTGGGACCGTCGAACACCGGGGAGCTGTGTTTT. It codes for CASSLGPSNTGELCF. The genes are TRBV13 and TRBJ2-2; D is possibly TRBD1 or TRBD2 (5 bases each). Germline loops: CDR1 PRHDT, CDR2 FYEKMQ (reference sequence). CDR3 length: 15 residues.

In this sample, this clonotype turned up many times. The gene calls are TRBV7-9 and TRBJ1-3, with D unclear. CDR3 length: 15 residues. Germline CDR1 is SEHNR and CDR2 is FQNEAQ (reference sequence). V lost 2 bases and J lost 2, with 10 bases in between. This chain's CDR3 is CASSLNSGPGNTIYF. CDR3 sequence (DNA): TGTGCCAGCAGCTTAAATTCCGGTCCTGGAAACACCATATATTTT.

This clonotype was picked up many times. The CDR3 protein is CATSDLASQETQYF. The CDR3 DNA follows: TGTGCCACCAGTGATTTAGCTAGCCAAGAGACCCAGTACTTC. This chain uses TRBV24-1 with TRBJ2-5; D gene uncertain. Per the germline V gene, CDR1 is KGHDR and CDR2 is SFDVKD. The CDR3 length is 14 residues. The V end was cut by 1 base, the J end by 1 base, with 6 bases between.

In its sample, this clonotype was seen many times. The V and J genes are TRBV6-1 and TRBJ1-2; the match to TRBD1 covers 7 bases. The CDR3 is made up of 14 amino acids. CDR1 and CDR2 from the germline V gene are MNHNS and SASEGT. The V gene end was trimmed by 7 bases and the J gene end by 2 bases; junction bases not matched to a gene: 7. The DNA for the CDR3 is TGTGCCAGCAAGGGGGACAGCGTGAACTATGGCTACACCTTC. Amino acid sequence: CASKGDSVNYGYTF.

This clonotype was counted at least ten times. The CDR3, as DNA: TGTGCCAGCAGTTTAAGGGGCCTCGAGCAGTACTTC. Amino acid sequence: CASSLRGLEQYF. The chain links TRBV12-3 or TRBV12-4 to TRBJ2-7; D is perhaps TRBD1 (5 bases). V lost 2 bases and J lost 6, with 8 bases in between. This CDR3 contains 12 residues.

This clonotype showed up just a few times. This could be a read error, since a much larger clone is one nucleotide away. The chain couples TRBV6-1 to TRBJ2-2, with D perhaps matching TRBD1 (6 bases). The CDR3 sequence is 16 residues long. From germline, CDR1 is MNHNS and CDR2 SASEGT. The CDR3 here is CASSEWSPGDTGELCF. The CDR3 nucleotides read TGTGCCAGCAGTGAATGGTCCCCTGGGGACACCGGGGAGCTGTGTTTT.

At least ten counts were recorded for this clonotype. This CDR3 is CASERSYEQYF. The DNA of the CDR3 is TGTGCCAGTGAACGATCCTACGAGCAGTACTTC. The gene calls are TRBV6-1 and TRBJ2-7; D remains unclear. Germline CDR1 and CDR2: MNHNS and SASEGT. Deletions cut 9 bases from V and 1 base from J, with 7 bases between. The CDR3 runs 11 residues.

This clonotype was seen only once. The junction departs from the called germline gene at one end, perhaps through a read error. The chain combines TRBV6-1 with TRBJ2-7; D may be TRBD2 (6 bases). Per the germline V gene, CDR1 is MNHNS and CDR2 is SASEGT. This CDR3 is built from 11 residues. The CDR3 DNA reads TGTGCCAGCAGTGCCACCGGGACTTCCAACTTC. As protein: CASSATGTSNF.

This clonotype was seen many times. The V gene is TRBV7-9, the J gene TRBJ2-7; a possible D gene is TRBD2 (7 bases). Per germline, CDR1 SEHNR and CDR2 FQNEAQ (reference sequence). Trimming cost V 5 bases and J 6 bases, with 17 bases left between them. CDR3 size: 14 residues. The DNA for the CDR3 is TGTGCCAGCAGCGGGGGGGCTACCCCGCGCGAGCAGTACTTC. Its translation is CASSGGATPREQYF.

The chain combines TRBV28 with TRBJ1-6; 7 bases are shared with TRBD1. V lost 6 bases to trimming and J lost 5 bases; unmatched junction nucleotides: 4. CDR3 size: 14 residues. The V gene's germline CDR1 is MDHEN and CDR2 SYDVKM. As DNA, the CDR3 is TGTGCCAGCAGATTGACAGGGCATAATTCACCCCTCCACTTT. Encoded protein: CASRLTGHNSPLHF. Filled out from reference TRBV28 and TRBJ1-6, the complete variable domain reads DVKVTQSSRYLVKRTGEKVFLECVQDMDHENMFWYRQDPGLGLRLIYFSYDVKMKEKGDIPEGYSVSREKKERFSLILESASTNQTSMYLCASRLTGHNSPLHFGNGTRLTVT.

This clonotype turned up a few times. This may come from a read error, since a much larger clone is one base off. V usage is TRBV7-9 and J usage is TRBJ1-1; D remains unclear. Per the germline V gene, CDR1 is SEHNR and CDR2 is FQNEAQ (reference sequence). The length of the CDR3 is 12 residues. The germline V and J ends were trimmed by 2 bases and 3 bases, with 4 bases remaining between them. The CDR3 region is CASSLTDTEAFF. In nucleotides, the CDR3 is TGTGCCAGCAGCTTAACGGACACTGAAGCTTTCTTT. Complete variable domain (other parts from reference TRBV7-9 and TRBJ1-1): DTGVSQNPRHKITKRGQNVTFRCDPISEHNRLYWYRQTLGQGPEFLTYFQNEAQLEKSRLLSDRFSAERPKGSFSTLEIQRTEQGDSAMYLCASSLTDTEAFFGQGTRLTVV.

This clonotype was counted at least ten times. The chain is built from TRBV28 and TRBJ2-2; TRBD2 agrees at 7 bases. Germline CDR1 is MDHEN and CDR2 is SYDVKM. The V and J ends lost 6 bases and 2 bases, in that order; junction bases with no gene match: 6. CDR3 length: 15 residues. CDR3 in amino acids: CASRKAGTNTGELFF. The DNA for the CDR3 is TGTGCCAGCAGGAAAGCGGGAACCAACACCGGGGAGCTGTTTTTT.